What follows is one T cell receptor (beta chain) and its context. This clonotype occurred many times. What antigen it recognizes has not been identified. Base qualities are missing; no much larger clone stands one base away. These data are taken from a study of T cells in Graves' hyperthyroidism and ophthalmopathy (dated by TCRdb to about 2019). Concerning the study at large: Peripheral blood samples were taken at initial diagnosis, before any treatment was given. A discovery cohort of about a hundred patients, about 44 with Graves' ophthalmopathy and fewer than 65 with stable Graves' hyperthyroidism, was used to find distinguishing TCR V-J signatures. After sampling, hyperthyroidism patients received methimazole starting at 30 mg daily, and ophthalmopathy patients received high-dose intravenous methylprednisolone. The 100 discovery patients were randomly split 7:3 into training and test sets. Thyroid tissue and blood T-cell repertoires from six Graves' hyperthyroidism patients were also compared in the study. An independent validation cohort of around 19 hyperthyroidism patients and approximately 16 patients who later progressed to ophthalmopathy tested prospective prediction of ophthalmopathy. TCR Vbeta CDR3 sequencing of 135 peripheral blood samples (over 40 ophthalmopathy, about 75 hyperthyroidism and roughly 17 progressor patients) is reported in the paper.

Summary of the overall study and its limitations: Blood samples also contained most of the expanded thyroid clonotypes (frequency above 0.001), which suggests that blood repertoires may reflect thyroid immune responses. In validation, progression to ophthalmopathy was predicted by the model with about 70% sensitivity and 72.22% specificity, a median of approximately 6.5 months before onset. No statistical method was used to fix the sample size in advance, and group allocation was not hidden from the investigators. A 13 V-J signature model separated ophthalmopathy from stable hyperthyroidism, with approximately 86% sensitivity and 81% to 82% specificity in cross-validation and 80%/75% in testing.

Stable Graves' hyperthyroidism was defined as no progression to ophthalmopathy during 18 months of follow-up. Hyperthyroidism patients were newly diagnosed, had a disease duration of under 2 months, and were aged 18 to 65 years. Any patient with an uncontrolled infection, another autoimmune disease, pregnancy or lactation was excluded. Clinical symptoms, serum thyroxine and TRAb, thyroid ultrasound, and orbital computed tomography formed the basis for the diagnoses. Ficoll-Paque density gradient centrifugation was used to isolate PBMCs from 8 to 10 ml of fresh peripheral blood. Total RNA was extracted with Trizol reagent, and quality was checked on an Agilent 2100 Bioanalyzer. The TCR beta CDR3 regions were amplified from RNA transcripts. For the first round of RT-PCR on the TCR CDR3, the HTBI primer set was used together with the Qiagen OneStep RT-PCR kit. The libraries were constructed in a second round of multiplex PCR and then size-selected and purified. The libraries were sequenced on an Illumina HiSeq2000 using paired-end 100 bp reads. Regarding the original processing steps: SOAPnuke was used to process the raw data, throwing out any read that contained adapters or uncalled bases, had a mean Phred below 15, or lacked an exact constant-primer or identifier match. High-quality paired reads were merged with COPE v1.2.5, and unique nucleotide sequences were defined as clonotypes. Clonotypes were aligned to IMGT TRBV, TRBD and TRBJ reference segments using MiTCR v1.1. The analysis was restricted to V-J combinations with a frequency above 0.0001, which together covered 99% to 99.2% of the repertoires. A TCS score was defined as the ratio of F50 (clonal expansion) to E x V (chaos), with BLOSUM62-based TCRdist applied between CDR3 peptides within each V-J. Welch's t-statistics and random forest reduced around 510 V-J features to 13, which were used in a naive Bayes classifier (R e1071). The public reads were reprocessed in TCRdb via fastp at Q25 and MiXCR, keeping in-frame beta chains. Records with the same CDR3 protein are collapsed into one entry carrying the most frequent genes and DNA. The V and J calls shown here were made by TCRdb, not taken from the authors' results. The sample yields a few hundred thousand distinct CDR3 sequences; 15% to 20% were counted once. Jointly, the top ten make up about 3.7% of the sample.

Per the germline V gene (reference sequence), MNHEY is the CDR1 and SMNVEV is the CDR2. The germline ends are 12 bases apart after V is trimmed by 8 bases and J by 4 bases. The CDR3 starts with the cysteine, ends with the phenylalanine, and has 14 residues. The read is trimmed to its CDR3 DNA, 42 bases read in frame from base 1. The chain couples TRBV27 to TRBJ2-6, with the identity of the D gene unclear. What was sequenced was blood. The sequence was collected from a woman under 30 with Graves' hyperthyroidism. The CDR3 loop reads CASVDRSGANVLTF. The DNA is TGTGCCAGCGTGGACCGGTCGGGGGCCAACGTCCTGACTTTC.